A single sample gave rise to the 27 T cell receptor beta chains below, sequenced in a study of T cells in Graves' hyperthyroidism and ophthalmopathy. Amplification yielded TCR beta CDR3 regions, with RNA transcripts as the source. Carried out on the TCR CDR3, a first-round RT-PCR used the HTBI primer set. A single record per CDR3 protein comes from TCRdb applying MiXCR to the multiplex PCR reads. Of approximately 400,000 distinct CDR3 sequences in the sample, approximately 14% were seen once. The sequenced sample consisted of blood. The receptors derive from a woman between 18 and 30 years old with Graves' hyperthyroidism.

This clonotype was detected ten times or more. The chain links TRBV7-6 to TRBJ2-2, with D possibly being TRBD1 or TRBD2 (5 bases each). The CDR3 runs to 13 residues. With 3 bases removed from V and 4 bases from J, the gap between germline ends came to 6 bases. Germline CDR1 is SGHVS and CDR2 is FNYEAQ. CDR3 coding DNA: TGTGCCAGCAGCTTCGGGGCCACCGGGGAGCTGTTTTTT. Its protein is CASSFGATGELFF. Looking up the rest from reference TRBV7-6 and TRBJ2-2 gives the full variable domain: GAGVSQSPRYKVTKRGQDVALRCDPISGHVSLYWYRQALGQGPEFLTYFNYEAQQDKSGLPNDRFSAERPEGSISTLTIQRTEQRDSAMYRCASSFGATGELFFGEGSRLTVL.

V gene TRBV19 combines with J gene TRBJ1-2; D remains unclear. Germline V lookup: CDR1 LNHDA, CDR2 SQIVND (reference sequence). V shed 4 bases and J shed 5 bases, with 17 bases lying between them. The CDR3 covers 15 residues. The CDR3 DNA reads TGTGCCAGTAGTACCCTCCGCACCCGAGATTATGGCTACACCTTC. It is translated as CASSTLRTRDYGYTF.

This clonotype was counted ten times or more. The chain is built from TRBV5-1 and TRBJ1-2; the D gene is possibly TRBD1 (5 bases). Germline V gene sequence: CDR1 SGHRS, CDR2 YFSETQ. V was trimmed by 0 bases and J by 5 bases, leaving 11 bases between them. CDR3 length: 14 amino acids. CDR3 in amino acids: CASSLGGHIYGYTF. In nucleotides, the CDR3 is TGCGCCAGCAGCTTGGGTGGACACATTTATGGCTACACCTTC.

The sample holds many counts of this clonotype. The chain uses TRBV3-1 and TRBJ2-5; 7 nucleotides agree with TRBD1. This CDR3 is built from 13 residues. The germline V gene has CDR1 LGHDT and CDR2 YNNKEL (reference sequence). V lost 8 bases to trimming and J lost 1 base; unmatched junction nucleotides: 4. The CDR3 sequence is CASPGTVQETQYF. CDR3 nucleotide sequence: TGTGCCAGCCCCGGGACAGTCCAAGAGACCCAGTACTTC.

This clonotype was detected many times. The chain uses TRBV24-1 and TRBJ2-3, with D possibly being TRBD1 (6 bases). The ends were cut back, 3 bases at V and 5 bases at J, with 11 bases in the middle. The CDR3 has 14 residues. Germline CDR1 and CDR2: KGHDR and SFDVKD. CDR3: CATSDNRVGDTQYF. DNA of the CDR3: TGTGCCACCAGTGATAACAGGGTAGGAGATACGCAGTATTTT.

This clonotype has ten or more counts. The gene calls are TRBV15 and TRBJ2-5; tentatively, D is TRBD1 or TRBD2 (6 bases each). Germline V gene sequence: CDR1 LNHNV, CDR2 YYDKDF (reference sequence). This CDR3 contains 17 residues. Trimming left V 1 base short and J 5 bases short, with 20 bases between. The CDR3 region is CATSRGGALYDWETQYF. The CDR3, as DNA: TGTGCCACCAGCAGAGGGGGGGCGCTATATGACTGGGAGACCCAGTACTTC.

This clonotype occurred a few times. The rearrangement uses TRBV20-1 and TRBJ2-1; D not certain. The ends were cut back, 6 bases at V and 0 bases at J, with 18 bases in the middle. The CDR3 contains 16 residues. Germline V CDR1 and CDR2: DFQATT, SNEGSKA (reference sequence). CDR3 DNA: TGCAGTGCCCTGACACGAGCGATGAACTCCTACAATGAGCAGTTCTTC. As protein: CSALTRAMNSYNEQFF.

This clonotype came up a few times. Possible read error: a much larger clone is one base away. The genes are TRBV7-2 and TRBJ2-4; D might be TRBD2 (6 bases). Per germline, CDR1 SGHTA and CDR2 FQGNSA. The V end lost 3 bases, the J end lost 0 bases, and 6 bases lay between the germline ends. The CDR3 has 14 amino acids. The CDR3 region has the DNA TGTGCCAGCAGCTTGACTAGAGCCAAAAACATTCAGTACTTC. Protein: CASSLTRAKNIQYF.

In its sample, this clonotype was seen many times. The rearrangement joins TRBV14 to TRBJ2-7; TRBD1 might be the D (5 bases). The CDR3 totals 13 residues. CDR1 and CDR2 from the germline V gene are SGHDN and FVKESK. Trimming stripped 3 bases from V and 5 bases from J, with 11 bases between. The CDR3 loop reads CASSQQQVDEQYF. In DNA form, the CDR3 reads TGTGCCAGCAGCCAGCAACAGGTAGACGAGCAGTACTTC.

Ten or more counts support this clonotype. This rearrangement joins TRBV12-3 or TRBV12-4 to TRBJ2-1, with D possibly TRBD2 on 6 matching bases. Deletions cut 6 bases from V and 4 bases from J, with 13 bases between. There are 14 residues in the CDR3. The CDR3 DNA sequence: TGTGCCAGCAGGGTAGCGGAGAATTACAATGAGCAGTTCTTC. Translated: CASRVAENYNEQFF.

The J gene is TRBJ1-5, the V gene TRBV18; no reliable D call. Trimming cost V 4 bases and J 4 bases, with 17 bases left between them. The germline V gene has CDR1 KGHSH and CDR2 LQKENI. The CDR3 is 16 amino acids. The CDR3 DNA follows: TGTGCCAGCTCACTTTCCTGGCCCCCTAGGAATCAGCCCCAGCATTTT. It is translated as CASSLSWPPRNQPQHF.

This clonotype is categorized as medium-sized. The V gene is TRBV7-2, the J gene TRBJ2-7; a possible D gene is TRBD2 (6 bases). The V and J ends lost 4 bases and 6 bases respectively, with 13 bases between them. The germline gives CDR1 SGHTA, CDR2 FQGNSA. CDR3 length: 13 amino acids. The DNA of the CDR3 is TGTGCCAGCAGCTCGGGAGTTTTGAGCGAGCAGTACTTC. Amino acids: CASSSGVLSEQYF.

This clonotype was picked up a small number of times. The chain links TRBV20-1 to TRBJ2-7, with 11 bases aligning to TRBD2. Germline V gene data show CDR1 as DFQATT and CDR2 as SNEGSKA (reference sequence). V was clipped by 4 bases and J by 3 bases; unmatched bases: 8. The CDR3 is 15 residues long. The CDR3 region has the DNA TGCAGTGCTATGGATATAGCGGGAGGGTTCTACGAGCAGTACTTC. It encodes CSAMDIAGGFYEQYF.

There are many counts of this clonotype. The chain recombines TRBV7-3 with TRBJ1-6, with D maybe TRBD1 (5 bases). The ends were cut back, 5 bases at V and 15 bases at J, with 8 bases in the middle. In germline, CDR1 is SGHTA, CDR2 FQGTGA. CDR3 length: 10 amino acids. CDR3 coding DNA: TGTGCCAGCAGCCCCGGGGGCCTCCACTTT. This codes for CASSPGGLHF. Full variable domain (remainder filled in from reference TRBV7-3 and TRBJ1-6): GAGVSQTPSNKVTEKGKYVELRCDPISGHTALYWYRQSLGQGPEFLIYFQGTGAADDSGLPNDRFFAVRPEGSVSTLKIQRTERGDSAVYLCASSPGGLHFGNGTRLTVT.

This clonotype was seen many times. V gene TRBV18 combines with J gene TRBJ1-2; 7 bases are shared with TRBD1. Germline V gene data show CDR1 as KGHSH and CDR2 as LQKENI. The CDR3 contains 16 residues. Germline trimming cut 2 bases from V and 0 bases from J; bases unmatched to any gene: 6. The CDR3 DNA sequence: TGTGCCAGCTCACCATACCGGGACAGAGCTAACTATGGCTACACCTTC. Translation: CASSPYRDRANYGYTF.

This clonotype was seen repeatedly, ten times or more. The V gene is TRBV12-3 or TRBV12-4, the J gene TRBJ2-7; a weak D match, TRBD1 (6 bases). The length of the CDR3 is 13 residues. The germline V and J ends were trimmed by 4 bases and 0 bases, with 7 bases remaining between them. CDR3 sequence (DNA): TGTGCCAGCAGTTGGGACAACTCCTACGAGCAGTACTTC. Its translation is CASSWDNSYEQYF.

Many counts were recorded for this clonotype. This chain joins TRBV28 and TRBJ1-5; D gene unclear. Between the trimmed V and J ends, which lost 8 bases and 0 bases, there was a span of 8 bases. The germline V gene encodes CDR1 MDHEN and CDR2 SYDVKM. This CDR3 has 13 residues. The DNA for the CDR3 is TGTGCCAGCTCGGGCTATAGCAATCAGCCCCAGCATTTT. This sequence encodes CASSGYSNQPQHF.

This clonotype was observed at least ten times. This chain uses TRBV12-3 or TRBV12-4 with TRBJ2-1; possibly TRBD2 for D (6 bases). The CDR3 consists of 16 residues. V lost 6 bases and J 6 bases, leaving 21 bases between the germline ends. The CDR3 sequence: CASSPRPGWGGNEQFF. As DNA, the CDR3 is TGTGCCAGCAGCCCCCGTCCTGGGTGGGGAGGCAATGAGCAGTTCTTC.

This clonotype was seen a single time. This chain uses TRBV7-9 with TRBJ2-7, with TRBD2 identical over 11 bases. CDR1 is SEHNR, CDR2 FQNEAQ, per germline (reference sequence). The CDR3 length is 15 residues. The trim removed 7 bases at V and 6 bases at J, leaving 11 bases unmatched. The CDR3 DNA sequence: TGTGCCAGCACCCACCCTGAAGGGACTAGCGGCGAGCAGTACTTC. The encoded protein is CASTHPEGTSGEQYF.

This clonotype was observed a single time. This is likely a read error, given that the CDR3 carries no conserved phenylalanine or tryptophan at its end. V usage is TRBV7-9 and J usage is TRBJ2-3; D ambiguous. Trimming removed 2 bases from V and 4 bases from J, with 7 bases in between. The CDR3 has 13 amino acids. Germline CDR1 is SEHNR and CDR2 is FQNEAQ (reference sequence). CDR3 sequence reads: CASSLRVPDTQYL. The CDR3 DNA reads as TGTGCCAGCAGCTTACGGGTGCCAGATACGCAGTATCTT.

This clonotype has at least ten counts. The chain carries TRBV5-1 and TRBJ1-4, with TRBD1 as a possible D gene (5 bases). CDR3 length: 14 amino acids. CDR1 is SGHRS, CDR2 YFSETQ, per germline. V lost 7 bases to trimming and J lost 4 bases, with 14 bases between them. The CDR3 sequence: CASGTGGGNEKLFF. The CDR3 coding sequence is TGCGCCAGCGGCACCGGGGGTGGTAATGAAAAACTGTTTTTT. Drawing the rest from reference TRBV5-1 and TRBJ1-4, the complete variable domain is KAGVTQTPRYLIKTRGQQVTLSCSPISGHRSVSWYQQTPGQGLQFLFEYFSETQRNKGNFPGRFSGRQFSNSRSEMNVSTLELGDSALYLCASGTGGGNEKLFFGSGTQLSVL.

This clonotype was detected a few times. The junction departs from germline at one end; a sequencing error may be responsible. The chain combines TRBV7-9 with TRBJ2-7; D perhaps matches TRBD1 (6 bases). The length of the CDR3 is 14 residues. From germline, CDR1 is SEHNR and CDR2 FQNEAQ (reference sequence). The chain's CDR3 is CAGSFVGARAEQYF. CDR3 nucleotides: TGTGCCGGCAGCTTCGTGGGGGCGCGCGCCGAGCAGTACTTC.

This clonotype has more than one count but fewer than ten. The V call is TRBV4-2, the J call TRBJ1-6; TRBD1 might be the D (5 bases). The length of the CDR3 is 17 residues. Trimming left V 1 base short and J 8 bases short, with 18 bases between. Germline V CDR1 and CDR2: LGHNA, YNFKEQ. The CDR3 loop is CASSQGVRNQGDSPLHF. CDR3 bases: TGTGCCAGCAGCCAAGGTGTCCGGAATCAAGGGGATTCACCCCTCCACTTT.

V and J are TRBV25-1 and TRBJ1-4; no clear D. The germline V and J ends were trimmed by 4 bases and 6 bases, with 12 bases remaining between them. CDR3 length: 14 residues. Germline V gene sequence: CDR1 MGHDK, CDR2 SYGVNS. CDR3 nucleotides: TGTGCCAGCAGTGGTAACAGCGGATATGAAAAACTGTTTTTT. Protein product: CASSGNSGYEKLFF.

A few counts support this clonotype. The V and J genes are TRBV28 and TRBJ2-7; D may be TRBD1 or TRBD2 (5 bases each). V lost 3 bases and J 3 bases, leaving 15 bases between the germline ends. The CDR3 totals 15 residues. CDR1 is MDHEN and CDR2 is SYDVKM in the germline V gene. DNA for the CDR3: TGTGCCAGCAGTTTCCTCCGGGACGAGGACTACGAGCAGTACTTC. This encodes CASSFLRDEDYEQYF.

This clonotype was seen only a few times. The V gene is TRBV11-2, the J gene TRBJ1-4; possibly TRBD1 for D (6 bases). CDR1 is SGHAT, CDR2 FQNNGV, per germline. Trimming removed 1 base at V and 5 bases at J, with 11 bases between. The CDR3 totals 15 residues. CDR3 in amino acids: CASSLAGARNEKLFF. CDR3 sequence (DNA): TGTGCCAGCAGCTTAGCAGGGGCGCGGAATGAAAAACTGTTTTTT.

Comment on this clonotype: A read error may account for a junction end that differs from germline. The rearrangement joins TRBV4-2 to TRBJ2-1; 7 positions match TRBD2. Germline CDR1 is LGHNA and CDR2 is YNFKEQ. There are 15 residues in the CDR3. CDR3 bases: TGTGCCAGCAGCCAAGATCCCACCACTAGCGATGAGCGGTTCTTC. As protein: CASSQDPTTSDERFF.